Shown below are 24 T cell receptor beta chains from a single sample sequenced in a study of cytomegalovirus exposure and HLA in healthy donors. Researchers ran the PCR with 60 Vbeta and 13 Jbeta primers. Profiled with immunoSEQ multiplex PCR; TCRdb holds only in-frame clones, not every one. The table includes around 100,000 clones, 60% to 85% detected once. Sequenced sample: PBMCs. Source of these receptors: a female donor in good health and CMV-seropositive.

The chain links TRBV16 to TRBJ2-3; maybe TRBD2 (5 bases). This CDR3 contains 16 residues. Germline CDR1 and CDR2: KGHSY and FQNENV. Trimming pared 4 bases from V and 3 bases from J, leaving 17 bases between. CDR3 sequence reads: CASSLRGSPATDTQYF. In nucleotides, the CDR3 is TGTGCCAGCAGCCTGCGAGGGAGCCCCGCAACAGATACGCAGTATTTT.

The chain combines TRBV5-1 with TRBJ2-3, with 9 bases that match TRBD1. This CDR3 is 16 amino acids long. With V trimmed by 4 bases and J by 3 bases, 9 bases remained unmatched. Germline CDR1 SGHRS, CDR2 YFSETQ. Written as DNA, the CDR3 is TGCGCCAGCAGCCGGGGACAGGGTACCTCAACAGATACGCAGTATTTT. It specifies CASSRGQGTSTDTQYF.

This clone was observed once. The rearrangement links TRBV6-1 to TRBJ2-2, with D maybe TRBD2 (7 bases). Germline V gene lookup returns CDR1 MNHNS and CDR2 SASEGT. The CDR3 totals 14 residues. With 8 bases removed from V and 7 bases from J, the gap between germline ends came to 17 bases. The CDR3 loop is CASLKGGGFGELFF. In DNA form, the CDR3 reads TGTGCCAGCCTAAAGGGGGGGGGCTTCGGGGAGCTGTTTTTT.

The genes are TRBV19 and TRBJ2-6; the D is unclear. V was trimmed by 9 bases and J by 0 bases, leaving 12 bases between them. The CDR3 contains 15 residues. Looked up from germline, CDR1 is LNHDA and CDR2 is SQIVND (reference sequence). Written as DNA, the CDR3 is TGTGCCAGCCAAGTGGTACTCTCTGGGGCCAACGTCCTGACTTTC. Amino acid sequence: CASQVVLSGANVLTF.

The CDR3 reads CASSADRFYEQYF. The DNA for the CDR3 is TGTGCCAGCAGTGCGGACAGATTCTACGAGCAGTACTTC. The chain joins TRBV2 to TRBJ2-7; tentatively, D is TRBD1 (6 bases). CDR3 size: 13 residues. Germline lookup yields CDR1 SNHLY and CDR2 FYNNEI. Trimming stripped 4 bases from V and 3 bases from J, with 10 bases between.

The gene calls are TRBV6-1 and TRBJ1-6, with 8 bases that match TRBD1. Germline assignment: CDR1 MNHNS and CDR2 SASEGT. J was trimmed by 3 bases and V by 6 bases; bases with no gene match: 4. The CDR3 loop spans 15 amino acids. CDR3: CASRDGQGYNSPLHF. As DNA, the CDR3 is TGTGCCAGCAGGGACGGACAGGGCTATAATTCACCCCTCCACTTT.

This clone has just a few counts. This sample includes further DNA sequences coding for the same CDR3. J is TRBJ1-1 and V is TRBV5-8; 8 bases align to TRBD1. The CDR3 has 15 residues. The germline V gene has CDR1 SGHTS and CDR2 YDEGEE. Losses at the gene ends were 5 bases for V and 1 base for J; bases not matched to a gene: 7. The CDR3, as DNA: TGTGCCAGCAGGCGACAGGGGAGTACGAACACTGAAGCTTTCTTT. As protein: CASRRQGSTNTEAFF.

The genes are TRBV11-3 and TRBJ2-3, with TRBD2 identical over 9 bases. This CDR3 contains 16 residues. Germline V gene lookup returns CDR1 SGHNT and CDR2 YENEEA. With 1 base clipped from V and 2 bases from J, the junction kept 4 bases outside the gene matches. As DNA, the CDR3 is TGTGCCAGCAGCTTAGGGTTAGCGGGAGACACAGATACGCAGTATTTT. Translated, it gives CASSLGLAGDTDTQYF.

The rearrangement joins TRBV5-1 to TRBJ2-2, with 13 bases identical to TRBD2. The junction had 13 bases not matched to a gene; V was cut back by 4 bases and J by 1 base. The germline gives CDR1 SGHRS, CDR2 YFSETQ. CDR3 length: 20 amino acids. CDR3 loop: CASSPGLAGVKQMNTGELFF. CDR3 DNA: TGCGCCAGCAGCCCAGGACTAGCGGGAGTCAAACAAATGAACACCGGGGAGCTGTTTTTT.

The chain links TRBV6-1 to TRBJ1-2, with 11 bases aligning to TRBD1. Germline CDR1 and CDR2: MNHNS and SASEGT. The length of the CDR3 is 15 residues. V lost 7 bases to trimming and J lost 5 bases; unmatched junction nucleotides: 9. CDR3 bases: TGTGCCAGCAAGGGGACAGGGGGAAATGGGTATGGCTACACCTTC. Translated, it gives CASKGTGGNGYGYTF.

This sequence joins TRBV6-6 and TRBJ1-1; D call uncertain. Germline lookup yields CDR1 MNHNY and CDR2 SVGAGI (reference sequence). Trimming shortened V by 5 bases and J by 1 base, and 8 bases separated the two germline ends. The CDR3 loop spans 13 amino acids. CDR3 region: CASSVRKNTEAFF. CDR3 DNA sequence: TGTGCCAGCAGTGTTAGAAAGAACACTGAAGCTTTCTTT.

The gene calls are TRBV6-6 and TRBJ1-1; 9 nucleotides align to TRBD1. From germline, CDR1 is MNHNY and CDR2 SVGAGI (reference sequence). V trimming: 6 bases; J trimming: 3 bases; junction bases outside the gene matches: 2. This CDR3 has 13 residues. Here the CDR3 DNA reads TGTGCCAGCAGACAGGGGGCCGACACTGAAGCTTTCTTT. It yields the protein CASRQGADTEAFF.

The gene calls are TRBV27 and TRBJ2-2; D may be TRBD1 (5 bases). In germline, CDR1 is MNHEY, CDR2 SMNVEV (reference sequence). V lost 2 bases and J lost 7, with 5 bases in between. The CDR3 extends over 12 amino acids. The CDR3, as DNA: TGTGCCAGCAGTTTAAGGGGCGGGGAGCTGTTTTTT. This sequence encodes CASSLRGGELFF.

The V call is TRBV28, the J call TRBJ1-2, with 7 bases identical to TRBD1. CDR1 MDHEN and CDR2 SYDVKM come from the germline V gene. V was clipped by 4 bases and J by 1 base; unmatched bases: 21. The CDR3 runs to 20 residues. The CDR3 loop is CASSSGQGVVSGVGNYGYTF. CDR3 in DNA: TGTGCCAGCAGTTCGGGTCAGGGGGTGGTATCGGGTGTAGGTAACTATGGCTACACCTTC.

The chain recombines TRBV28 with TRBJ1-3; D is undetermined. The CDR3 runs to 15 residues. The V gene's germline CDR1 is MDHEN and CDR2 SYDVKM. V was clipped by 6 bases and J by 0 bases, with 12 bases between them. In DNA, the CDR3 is TGTGCCAGCAGGGTAACGGGTAACTCTGGAAACACCATATATTTT. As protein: CASRVTGNSGNTIYF.

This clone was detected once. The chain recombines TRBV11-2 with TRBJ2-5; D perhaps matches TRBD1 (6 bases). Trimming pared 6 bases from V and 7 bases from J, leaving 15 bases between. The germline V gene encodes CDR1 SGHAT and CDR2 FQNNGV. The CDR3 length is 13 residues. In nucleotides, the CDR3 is TGTGCCAGCAGGAAGGAGACAGGATGGACCCAGTACTTC. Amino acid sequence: CASRKETGWTQYF.

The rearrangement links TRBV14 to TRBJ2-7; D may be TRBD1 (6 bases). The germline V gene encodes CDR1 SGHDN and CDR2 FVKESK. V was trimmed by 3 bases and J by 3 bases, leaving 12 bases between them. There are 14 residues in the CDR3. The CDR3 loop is CASSQPGHLYEQYF. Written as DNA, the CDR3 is TGTGCCAGCAGCCAGCCGGGACACCTCTACGAGCAGTACTTC.

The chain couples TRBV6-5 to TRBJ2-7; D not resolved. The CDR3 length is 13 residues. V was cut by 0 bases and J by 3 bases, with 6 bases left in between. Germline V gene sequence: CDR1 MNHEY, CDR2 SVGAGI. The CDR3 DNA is TGTGCCAGCAGTTACTCGTACAGCTACGAGCAGTACTTC. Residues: CASSYSYSYEQYF.

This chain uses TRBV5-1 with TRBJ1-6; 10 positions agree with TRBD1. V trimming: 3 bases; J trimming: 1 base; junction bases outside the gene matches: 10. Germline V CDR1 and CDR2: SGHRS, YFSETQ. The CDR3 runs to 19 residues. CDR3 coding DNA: TGCGCCAGCAGCTCCCGGACAGGGGGAGGTTTTTCCTATAATTCACCCCTCCACTTT. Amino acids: CASSSRTGGGFSYNSPLHF.

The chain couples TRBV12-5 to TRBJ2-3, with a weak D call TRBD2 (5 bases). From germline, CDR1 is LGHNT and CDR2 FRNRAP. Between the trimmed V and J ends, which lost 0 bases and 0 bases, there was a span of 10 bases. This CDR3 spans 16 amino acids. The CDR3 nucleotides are TGTGCTAGTGGTTTGGTACTTGGCGGGAGCACAGATACGCAGTATTTT. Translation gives CASGLVLGGSTDTQYF.

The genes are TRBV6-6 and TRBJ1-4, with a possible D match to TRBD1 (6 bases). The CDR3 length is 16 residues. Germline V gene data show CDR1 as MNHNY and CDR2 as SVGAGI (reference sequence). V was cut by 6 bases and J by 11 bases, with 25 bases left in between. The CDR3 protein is CASSRSGTRGLRKLFF. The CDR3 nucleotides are TGTGCCAGCAGCCGCTCCGGGACAAGGGGTCTCAGGAAACTGTTTTTT.

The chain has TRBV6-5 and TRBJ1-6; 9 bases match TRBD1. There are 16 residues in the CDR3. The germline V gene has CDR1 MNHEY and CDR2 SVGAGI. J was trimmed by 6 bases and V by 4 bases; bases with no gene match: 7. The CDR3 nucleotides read TGTGCCAGCAGTTCTACAGGGGGCGTGGGTAATTCACCCCTCCACTTT. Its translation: CASSSTGGVGNSPLHF.

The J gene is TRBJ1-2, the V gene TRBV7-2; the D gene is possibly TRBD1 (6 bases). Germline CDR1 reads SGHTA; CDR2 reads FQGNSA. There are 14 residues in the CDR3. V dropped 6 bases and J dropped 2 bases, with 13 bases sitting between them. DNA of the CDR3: TGTGCCAGCAGGTCCGGGACACCCAACTATGGCTACACCTTC. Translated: CASRSGTPNYGYTF.

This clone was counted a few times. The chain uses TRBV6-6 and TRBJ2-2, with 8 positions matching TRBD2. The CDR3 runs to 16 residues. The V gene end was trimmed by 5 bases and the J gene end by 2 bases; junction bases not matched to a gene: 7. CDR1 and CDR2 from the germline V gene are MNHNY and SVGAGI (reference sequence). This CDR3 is CASSVTSGHNTGELFF. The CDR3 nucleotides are TGTGCCAGCAGTGTCACTAGCGGCCACAACACCGGGGAGCTGTTTTTT.